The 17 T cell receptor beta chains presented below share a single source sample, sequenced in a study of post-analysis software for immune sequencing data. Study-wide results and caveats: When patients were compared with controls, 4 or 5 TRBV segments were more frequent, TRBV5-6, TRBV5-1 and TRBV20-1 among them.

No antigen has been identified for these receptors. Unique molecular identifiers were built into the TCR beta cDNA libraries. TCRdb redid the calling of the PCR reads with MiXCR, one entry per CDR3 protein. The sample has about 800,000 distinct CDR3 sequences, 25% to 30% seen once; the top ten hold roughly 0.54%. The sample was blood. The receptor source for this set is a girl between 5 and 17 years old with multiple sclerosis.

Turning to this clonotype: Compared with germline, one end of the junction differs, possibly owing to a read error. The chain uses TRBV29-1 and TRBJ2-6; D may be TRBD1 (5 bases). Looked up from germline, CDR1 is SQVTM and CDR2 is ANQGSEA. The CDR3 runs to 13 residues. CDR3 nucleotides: TGCAGCGTTTCAGAGGCTGGGGCCAACGTCCCGACTTTC. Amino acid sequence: CSVSEAGANVPTF.

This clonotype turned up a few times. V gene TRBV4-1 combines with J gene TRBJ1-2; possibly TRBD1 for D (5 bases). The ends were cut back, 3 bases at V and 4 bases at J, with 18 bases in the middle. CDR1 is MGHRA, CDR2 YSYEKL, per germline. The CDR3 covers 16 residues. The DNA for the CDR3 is TGCGCCAGCAGCCAGACGGGACCCTATAGCTCCTATGGCTACACCTTC. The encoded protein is CASSQTGPYSSYGYTF.

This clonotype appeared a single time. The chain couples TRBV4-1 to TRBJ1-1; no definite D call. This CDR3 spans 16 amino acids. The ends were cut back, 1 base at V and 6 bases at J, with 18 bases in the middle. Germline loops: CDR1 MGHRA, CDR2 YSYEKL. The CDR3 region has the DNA TGCGCCAGCAGCCAAGCCGCCCTGGGGAAAGACGCTGAAGCTTTCTTT. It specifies CASSQAALGKDAEAFF.

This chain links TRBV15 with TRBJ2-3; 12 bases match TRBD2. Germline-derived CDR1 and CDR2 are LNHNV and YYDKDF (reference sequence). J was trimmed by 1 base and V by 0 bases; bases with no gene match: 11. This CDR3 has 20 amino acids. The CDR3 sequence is CATSRDLRLAGVVGTDTQYF. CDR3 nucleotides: TGTGCCACCAGCAGAGATCTCAGACTAGCGGGGGTGGTTGGCACAGATACGCAGTATTTT.

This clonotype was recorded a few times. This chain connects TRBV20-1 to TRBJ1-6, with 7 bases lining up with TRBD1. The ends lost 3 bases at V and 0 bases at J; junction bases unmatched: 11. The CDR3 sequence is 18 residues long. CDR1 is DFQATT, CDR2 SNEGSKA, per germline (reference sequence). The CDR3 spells CSASASFRGSSYNSPLHF. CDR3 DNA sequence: TGCAGTGCTAGTGCTTCATTCAGGGGGAGCTCCTATAATTCACCCCTCCACTTT.

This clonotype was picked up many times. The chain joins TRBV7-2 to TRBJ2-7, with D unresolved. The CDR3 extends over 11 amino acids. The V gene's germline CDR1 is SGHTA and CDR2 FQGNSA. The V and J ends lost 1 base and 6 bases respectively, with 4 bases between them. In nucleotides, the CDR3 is TGTGCCAGCAGCTTAGTTCTCGAGCAGTACTTC. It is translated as CASSLVLEQYF.

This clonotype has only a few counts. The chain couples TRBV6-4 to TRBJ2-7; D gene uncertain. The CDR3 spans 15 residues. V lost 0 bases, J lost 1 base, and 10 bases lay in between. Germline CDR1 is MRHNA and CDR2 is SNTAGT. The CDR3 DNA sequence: TGTGCCAGCAGTGACTCCTACGGAAAATCCTACGAGCAGTACTTC. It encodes CASSDSYGKSYEQYF.

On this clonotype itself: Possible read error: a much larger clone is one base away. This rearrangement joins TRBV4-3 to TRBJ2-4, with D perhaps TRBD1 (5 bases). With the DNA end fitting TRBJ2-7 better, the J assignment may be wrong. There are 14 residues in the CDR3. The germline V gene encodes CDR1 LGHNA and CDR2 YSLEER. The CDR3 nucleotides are TGCGCCAGCAGCCAAGATACAGGCGAATGCGAGCAGTACTTC. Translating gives CASSQDTGECEQYF.

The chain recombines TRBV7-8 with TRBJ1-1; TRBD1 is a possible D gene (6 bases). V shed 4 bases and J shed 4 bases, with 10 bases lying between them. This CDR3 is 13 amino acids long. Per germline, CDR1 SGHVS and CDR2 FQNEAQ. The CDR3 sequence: CASSYRGGTEAFF. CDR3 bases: TGTGCCAGCAGCTATAGGGGGGGCACTGAAGCTTTCTTT.

CDR3 residues: CASSSPRRAVRGNEQFF. The CDR3 nucleotides are TGTGCCAGCAGCTCCCCCCGGCGGGCCGTACGGGGTAATGAGCAGTTCTTC. The genes are TRBV7-8 and TRBJ2-1; tentatively, D is TRBD2 (5 bases). The CDR3 runs 17 residues. V lost 4 bases and J lost 7, with 23 bases in between. From germline, CDR1 is SGHVS and CDR2 FQNEAQ.

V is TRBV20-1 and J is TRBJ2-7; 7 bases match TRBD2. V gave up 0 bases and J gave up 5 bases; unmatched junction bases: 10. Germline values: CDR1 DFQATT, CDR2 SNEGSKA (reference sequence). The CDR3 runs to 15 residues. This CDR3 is CSAREAGDPPDEQYF. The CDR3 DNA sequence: TGCAGTGCTAGAGAGGCGGGAGACCCCCCGGACGAGCAGTACTTC.

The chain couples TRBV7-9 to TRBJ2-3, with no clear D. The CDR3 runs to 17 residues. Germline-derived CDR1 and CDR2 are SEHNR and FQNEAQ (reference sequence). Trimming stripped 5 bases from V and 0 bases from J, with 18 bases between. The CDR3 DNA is TGTGCCAGCAGCAAGACGGGCCCGGTGGCCAGCACAGATACGCAGTATTTT. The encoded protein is CASSKTGPVASTDTQYF.

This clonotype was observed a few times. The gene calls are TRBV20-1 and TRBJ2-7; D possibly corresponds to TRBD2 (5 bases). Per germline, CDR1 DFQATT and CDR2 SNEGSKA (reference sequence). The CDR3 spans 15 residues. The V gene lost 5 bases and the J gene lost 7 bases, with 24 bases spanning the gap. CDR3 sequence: CSAQPPAGSLHEQYF. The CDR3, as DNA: TGCAGTGCTCAGCCGCCGGCGGGTTCCCTTCATGAGCAGTACTTC.

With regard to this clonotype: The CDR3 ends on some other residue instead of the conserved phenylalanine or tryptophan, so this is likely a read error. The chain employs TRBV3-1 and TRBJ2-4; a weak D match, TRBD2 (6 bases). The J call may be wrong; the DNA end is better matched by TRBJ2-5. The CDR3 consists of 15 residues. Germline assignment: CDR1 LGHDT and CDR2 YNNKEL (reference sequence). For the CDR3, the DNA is TGTGCCAGCAGCCAAGAGCCGGGGAGGCAAGAGACCCAGTACTCC. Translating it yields CASSQEPGRQETQYS.

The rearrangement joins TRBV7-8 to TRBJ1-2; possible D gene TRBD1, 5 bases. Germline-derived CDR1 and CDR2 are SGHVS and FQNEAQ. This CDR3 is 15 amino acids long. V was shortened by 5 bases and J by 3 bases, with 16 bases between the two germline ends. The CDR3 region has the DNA TGTGCCAGCAGCGCTTTATTGACAGCCCACTATGGCTACACCTTC. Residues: CASSALLTAHYGYTF.

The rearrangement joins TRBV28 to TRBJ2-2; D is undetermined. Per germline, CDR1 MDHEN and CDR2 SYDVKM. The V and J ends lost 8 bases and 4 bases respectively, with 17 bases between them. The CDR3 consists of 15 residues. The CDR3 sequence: CASAWLSDRTGELFF. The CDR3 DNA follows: TGTGCCAGCGCCTGGTTATCGGACCGCACCGGGGAGCTGTTTTTT.

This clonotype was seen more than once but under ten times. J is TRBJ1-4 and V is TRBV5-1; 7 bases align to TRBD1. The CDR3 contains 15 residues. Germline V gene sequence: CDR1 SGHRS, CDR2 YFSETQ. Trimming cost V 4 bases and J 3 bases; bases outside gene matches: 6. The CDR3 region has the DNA TGCGCCAGCAGCCAGCCGGGACAGTCTAATGAAAAACTGTTTTTT. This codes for CASSQPGQSNEKLFF.